Detailed here is one TCR beta chain. There is no known antigen for this receptor. No qualities accompany the bases; no much larger clone lies one base away. The T-cell fraction in tumor and uninvolved lung tissue was obtained from TCR sequencing using the immunoSEQ assay. Under the source paper's analysis protocol: For survival analysis, patients were split into high (upper tertile) and low (lower two tertiles) T-cell fraction groups and compared by log-rank test. A signed-rank test was used to test paired tumor versus uninvolved lung differences in T-cell fraction. The table comes from immuneACCESS by way of TCRdb, which keeps in-frame sequences with V and J called. Part of the clones is missing from these tables; in studies checked, under half for an unresolved V gene and the rest for unknown reasons. V and J calls plus clone size are reproduced from that table; the DNA served to infer D and trimming. Present in this sample are some 5,200 clones, 60% to 70% of which were seen just once. 13% to 15% of the sample comes from the top ten.

This specimen belongs to a study of tumor-infiltrating lymphocytes in localized non-small cell lung cancer (dated by TCRdb to the early 2020s). Describing the broader study: The cohort included patients whose samples were collected after neoadjuvant chemotherapy, as well as both smokers and never-smokers and several histologies. The same patients underwent several integrated assays, with TCR sequencing performed together with flow cytometry, multiplex immunofluorescence, RNA-seq, exome sequencing and proteomics. The paired tumor versus uninvolved lung comparison of immunoSEQ T-cell fraction included 55 patients. In total, the ICON cohort was made up of under 180 surgical patients who had localized non-small cell lung cancer and whose tumors were resected. Each patient provided resected tumor tissue plus uninvolved lung tissue from the same patient, with the uninvolved lung tissue described as non-adjacent to the tumor.

Enrollment in ICON was initiated in 2016, and the last patient was enrolled in 2018. A subcohort of 76 patients provided fresh tumor and matched uninvolved tissue for in-depth immune analyses, with TCR sequencing among those analyses. TCR sequencing was performed on DNA isolated from bulk tissue, without cell sorting. Reading from cysteine to phenylalanine, the CDR3 counts 15 amino acids. The DNA shown is the 45-base CDR3, in frame from base 1. Trimming takes 6 bases from V and 1 base from J, and the germline ends sit 15 bases apart. CDR1 and CDR2 are drawn from the germline V gene: SNHLY, FYNNEI. The paper's findings and limits, for the study overall: Because assay coverage varied across patients depending on available tissue quantity, TCR sequencing was performed for only a subset of the cohort. Because different assays used different pieces of the same tissue, intratumor heterogeneity could not be separated from technical variation. Consistent with immunofluorescence CD3 counts, TCRbeta sequencing supported greater T cell infiltration in tumors than in uninvolved lung tissue. TCR-derived T-cell fraction did not differ between the flow cytometry-defined immunotypes IM1 (good prognosis) and IM2 (poor prognosis).

Sequenced material: uninvolved lung tissue not adjacent to the tumor. In this chain, TRBV2 is recombined with TRBJ1-1; a tentative D call is TRBD1 (5 bases match). The TCR comes from a human donor with non-small cell lung cancer. The CDR3: CASSRTKGANTEAFF. The DNA sequence reads TGTGCCAGCAGCAGGACTAAAGGGGCGAACACTGAAGCTTTCTTT.